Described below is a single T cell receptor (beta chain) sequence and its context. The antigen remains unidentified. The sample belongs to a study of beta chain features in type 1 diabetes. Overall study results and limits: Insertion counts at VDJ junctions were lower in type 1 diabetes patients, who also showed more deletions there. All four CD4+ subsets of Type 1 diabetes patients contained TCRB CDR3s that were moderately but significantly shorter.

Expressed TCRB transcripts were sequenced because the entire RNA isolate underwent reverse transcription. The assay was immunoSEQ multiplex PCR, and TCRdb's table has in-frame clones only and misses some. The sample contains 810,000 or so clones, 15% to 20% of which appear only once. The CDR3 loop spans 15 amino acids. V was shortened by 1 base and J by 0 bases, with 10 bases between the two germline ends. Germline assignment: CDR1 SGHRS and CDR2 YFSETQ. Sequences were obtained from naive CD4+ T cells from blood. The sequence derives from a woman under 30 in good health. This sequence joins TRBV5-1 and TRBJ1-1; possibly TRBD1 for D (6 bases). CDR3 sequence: CASSLLGHMNTEAFF. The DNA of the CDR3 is TGCGCCAGCAGCTTGCTGGGACACATGAACACTGAAGCTTTCTTT.